This is a list of T cell receptor beta chains from one sample in a study of CD8 T cells in Susac syndrome. Using its own MiXCR run on the immunoSEQ multiplex PCR reads, TCRdb lists one record per CDR3 protein. The table lists about 120,000 distinct CDR3 sequences, about 93% of them singletons. The sample consisted of CD4+ T cells from PBMCs. The source of these receptors is a human donor in good health. The CDR3 runs from the conserved cysteine through the conserved F or W. A D gene is named only where the DNA matches it firmly. The size entry is marked missing in some rows and otherwise reads once, few, many or a size class.

j_gene | abundance | len | v_gene | d_gene | CDR3nt | CDR3aa
TRBJ2-5 | . | 13 | TRBV30 | . | TGTGCCTGGGGTCCCGCCCTTCAAGAGACCCAGTACTTC | CAWGPALQETQYF
TRBJ2-7 | . | 14 | TRBV19 | . | TGTGCCAGTAGTGCCGACAGCGATACCTACGAGCAGTACTTC | CASSADSDTYEQYF
TRBJ1-1 | . | 17 | TRBV29-1 | . | TGCAGTTACCTCAATGTCGGGGTTAGGGGGGGTGGGACTGAAGCTTTCTTT | CSYLNVGVRGGGTEAFF
TRBJ2-1 | . | 14 | TRBV12-3/TRBV12-4 | TRBD2 | TGTGCCAGCAGCACTAGCGGGAGTTACAATGAGCAGTTCTTC | CASSTSGSYNEQFF
TRBJ1-3 | . | 17 | TRBV14 | . | TGTGCCAGCAGCCAAGATGCAGTACCCGTTCCGGGAAACACCATATATTTT | CASSQDAVPVPGNTIYF
TRBJ1-6 | . | 16 | TRBV19 | . | TGTGCCAGTAGTCATTACGGGACCGGGCGGCATTCACCCCTCCACTTT | CASSHYGTGRHSPLHF
TRBJ2-4 | . | 14 | TRBV6-2/TRBV6-3 | . | TGTGCCAGCAGTTTAGACAGGTCCAAAAACATTCAGTACTTC | CASSLDRSKNIQYF
TRBJ1-4 | . | 17 | TRBV14 | . | TGTGCCAGCAGCCATGTAAATGCCTCCGCAACTAATGAAAAACTGTTTTTT | CASSHVNASATNEKLFF
TRBJ2-5 | . | 16 | TRBV2 | . | TGTGCCAGCCGGAGGAGCCGCGACATACCTCAAGAGACCCAGTACTTC | CASRRSRDIPQETQYF
TRBJ1-5 | . | 15 | TRBV12-3/TRBV12-4 | TRBD1 | TGTGCCAGCAGTTTTCAGGGACAGGCCAATCAGCCCCAGCATTTT | CASSFQGQANQPQHF
TRBJ1-6 | . | 15 | TRBV29-1 | . | TGCGTCGCAGCGTTGAGTAGTACAGATAATTCACCCCTCCACTTT | CVAALSSTDNSPLHF
TRBJ2-4 | . | 16 | TRBV7-6 | . | TGTGCCAGCAGCTTAGAGCATGGTGAGGCGAGAAACATTCAGTACTTC | CASSLEHGEARNIQYF
TRBJ1-4 | . | 17 | TRBV4-2 | . | TGTGCCAGCAGCCAAGATAGGCGGGGGACAACTAATGAAAAACTGTTTTTT | CASSQDRRGTTNEKLFF
TRBJ2-5 | . | 17 | TRBV5-1 | TRBD1 | TGCGCCAGCAGCTTGGAGGCGGGACAGGGGGGAGCAGAGACCCAGTACTTC | CASSLEAGQGGAETQYF
TRBJ2-7 | . | 13 | TRBV12-3/TRBV12-4 | . | TGTGCCAGCAGTTTAATTGTCTTGGGCGAGCAGTACTTC | CASSLIVLGEQYF
TRBJ2-1 | . | 14 | TRBV2 | TRBD2 | TGTGCCAGTGGGACTAGCGGGTCCTACAATGAGCAGTTCTTC | CASGTSGSYNEQFF
TRBJ2-2 | . | 17 | TRBV9 | TRBD2 | TGTGCCAGCAGCGCCCCTCGGGCGGGGGATTTAGCCGGGGAGCTGTTTTTT | CASSAPRAGDLAGELFF
TRBJ2-3 | . | 16 | TRBV4-3 | . | TGCGCCAGCAGCCAAGATGGGGGGTCTAGCACAGATACGCAGTATTTT | CASSQDGGSSTDTQYF
TRBJ2-7 | . | 13 | TRBV7-3 | . | TGTGCCAGCAGCCCGGACCCGTCCTACGAGCAGTACTTC | CASSPDPSYEQYF
TRBJ2-7 | . | 15 | TRBV20-1 | TRBD2 | TGCAGTGCTAGAGATTACCTAGCGGGCTCCTACGAGCAGTACTTC | CSARDYLAGSYEQYF
TRBJ1-2 | once | 14 | TRBV6-5 | . | TGTGCCAGCAGAAGGACGGGAATTGGCTATGGCTACACCTTC | CASRRTGIGYGYTF
TRBJ1-5 | . | 14 | TRBV20-1 | . | TGCAGTGCTATAGGAAACTATAGCAATCAGCCCCAGCATTTT | CSAIGNYSNQPQHF
TRBJ2-5 | once | 17 | TRBV5-6 | TRBD2 | TGTGCCAGCAGCTTGGATCCGGGAGGGCCGTTGGGAGAGACCCAGTACTTC | CASSLDPGGPLGETQYF
TRBJ1-2 | once | 15 | TRBV7-2 | . | TGTGCCAGCAGCTTAGGGGTCGGGGGGCCTTATGGCTACACCTTC | CASSLGVGGPYGYTF
TRBJ2-1 | . | 17 | TRBV9 | . | TGTGCCAGCAGCGTAGCGGGGGGGACAGTGACCAACAATGAGCAGTTCTTC | CASSVAGGTVTNNEQFF
TRBJ2-3 | . | 14 | TRBV10-3 | TRBD1 | TGTGCCACCGCCGGGACAGTTAGCACAGATACGCAGTATTTT | CATAGTVSTDTQYF
TRBJ1-2 | . | 11 | TRBV29-1 | . | TGCAGCGTTCGACGGGGGGGTGGCTACACCTTC | CSVRRGGGYTF
TRBJ2-2 | . | 13 | TRBV10-3 | . | TGTGCCATCACGAGGGACGGCACCGGGGAGCTGTTTTTT | CAITRDGTGELFF
TRBJ2-2 | . | 16 | TRBV9 | . | TGTGCCAGCAGCGCAAGATGGACAGCGAACACCGGGGAGCTGTTTTTT | CASSARWTANTGELFF
TRBJ2-7 | . | 14 | TRBV6-1 | TRBD2 | TGTGCCAGCAGGTCGGTCGGGAGGGCCCCCGAGCAGTACTTC | CASRSVGRAPEQYF
TRBJ1-1 | . | 16 | TRBV7-2 | . | TGTGCCAGCAGCTCAATATCCCCTATTATGAGCACTGAAGCTTTCTTT | CASSSISPIMSTEAFF
TRBJ2-7 | . | 15 | TRBV3-1 | . | TGTGCCAGCAGCCGAGTACTGGTAGTGGGGCACGAGCAGTACTTC | CASSRVLVVGHEQYF
TRBJ2-5 | . | 16 | TRBV19 | . | TGTGCCAGTAGCCCGATCCTAGAAAAATACCAAGAGACCCAGTACTTC | CASSPILEKYQETQYF
TRBJ2-2 | . | 17 | TRBV6-2/TRBV6-3 | TRBD2 | TGTGCCAGCAGTCCTCTGGTGGGTAGCGGGAGGACCGGGGAGCTGTTTTTT | CASSPLVGSGRTGELFF
TRBJ2-3 | . | 16 | TRBV19 | TRBD1 | TGTGCCAGTAGCGCCGGGACAGGGGGCACCACAGATACGCAGTATTTT | CASSAGTGGTTDTQYF
TRBJ2-5 | . | 15 | TRBV7-9 | . | TGTGCCAGCAGCCCTCCCCGGTCAGAGGGCGAGACCCAGTACTTC | CASSPPRSEGETQYF
TRBJ1-1 | . | 14 | TRBV20-1 | . | TGCAGTGCTAGAGAGGGTTTGGTCAACACTGAAGCTTTCTTT | CSAREGLVNTEAFF